The rows below give T cell receptor beta chains drawn from one sample of a study of blood T cell repertoires in COVID-19. Data came from immunoSEQ multiplex PCR; TCRdb stores just in-frame clones and leaves some out. Here the sample spans some 390,000 clones, more than 85% being singletons. The specimen sequenced was peripheral blood. The receptors derive from a human donor in a cohort sampled during active COVID-19. Each CDR3 is given without its conserved first and last residue. The order of the fields is D gene, J gene, clone size, V gene, CDR3 protein. A D gene is named only where the DNA matches it firmly. Where a row states a size, it is once, few, many or the class of an expanded clone; other rows omit it.

. | TRBJ2-1 | . | TRBV29-1 | SVEALFLNEQF
TRBD2 | TRBJ2-7 | . | TRBV4-1 | ASSLGLAESYEQY
TRBD1 | TRBJ1-6 | . | TRBV3-1/TRBV3-2 | ASSQSLPGQAYSPLH
TRBD2 | TRBJ2-1 | . | TRBV7-2 | ASSLASGGLGNEQF
. | TRBJ2-3 | few | TRBV12-2 | ASRSLGTDTQY
. | TRBJ2-7 | . | TRBV13 | ASSVGGTGELSYEQY
. | TRBJ2-5 | once | TRBV5-1 | ASSLNVRMGEANQY
. | TRBJ2-3 | . | TRBV2 | ASSFFRWTDTQY
. | TRBJ2-1 | . | TRBV11-2 | ASSLDFVLQF
. | TRBJ2-1 | . | TRBV25-1 | ASSESRGKYYNEQF
TRBD1 | TRBJ1-2 | . | TRBV5-6 | ASSLGGREGYT
TRBD2 | TRBJ2-1 | . | TRBV4-1 | ASSQDASGGAESSYNEQF
TRBD1 | TRBJ2-1 | . | TRBV9 | ASSAMGGQGANEQF
. | TRBJ2-1 | . | TRBV11-2 | ASSLGGSNSYNEQF
. | TRBJ1-5 | . | TRBV19 | ASSLQGNQPQH
TRBD1 | TRBJ1-2 | . | TRBV5-1 | ASSRSGTDYGYT
TRBD2 | TRBJ2-7 | . | TRBV6-5 | ASSGTSGSMQY
. | TRBJ2-3 | . | TRBV7-3 | ASSLLGGAADTQY
TRBD2 | TRBJ2-7 | . | TRBV27 | ASSLLGGVSNEQY
TRBD2 | TRBJ2-7 | . | TRBV28 | ASSVGLAGVGEQY
TRBD2 | TRBJ2-1 | . | TRBV30 | ACQAGADNEQF
. | TRBJ1-2 | . | TRBV28 | ASSFQGRSYGYT
TRBD1 | TRBJ2-5 | . | TRBV11-3 | ASSIDRAETQY
TRBD1 | TRBJ2-2 | . | TRBV5-5 | ASSLTYRGTGTTGELF
TRBD2 | TRBJ2-7 | . | TRBV3-1/TRBV3-2 | ASSRRRGGEQY
. | TRBJ2-7 | . | TRBV7-8 | ASSLAPAGPPEQY
. | TRBJ2-1 | . | TRBV4-2 | ASSQVGGGDNEQF
TRBD2 | TRBJ2-3 | . | TRBV18 | ASSPGLAGTDTQY